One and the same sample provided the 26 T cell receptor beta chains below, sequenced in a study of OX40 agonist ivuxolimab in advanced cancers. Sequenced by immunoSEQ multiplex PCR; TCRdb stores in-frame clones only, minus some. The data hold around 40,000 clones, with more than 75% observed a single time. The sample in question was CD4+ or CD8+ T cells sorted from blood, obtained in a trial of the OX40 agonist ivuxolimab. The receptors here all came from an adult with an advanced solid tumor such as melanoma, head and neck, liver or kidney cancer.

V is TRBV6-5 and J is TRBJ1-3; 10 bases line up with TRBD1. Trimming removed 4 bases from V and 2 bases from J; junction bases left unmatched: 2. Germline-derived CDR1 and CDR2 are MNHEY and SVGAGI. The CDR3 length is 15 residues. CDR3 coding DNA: TGTGCCAGCAGTTTAGGACAGGGGGCTGGAAACACCATATATTTT. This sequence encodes CASSLGQGAGNTIYF.

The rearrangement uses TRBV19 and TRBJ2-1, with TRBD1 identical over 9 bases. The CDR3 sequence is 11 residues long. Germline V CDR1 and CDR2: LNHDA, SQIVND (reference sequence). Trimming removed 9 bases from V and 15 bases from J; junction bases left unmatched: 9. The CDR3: CASFSGQGRFF. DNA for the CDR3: TGTGCCAGCTTTAGCGGACAGGGGAGGTTCTTC.

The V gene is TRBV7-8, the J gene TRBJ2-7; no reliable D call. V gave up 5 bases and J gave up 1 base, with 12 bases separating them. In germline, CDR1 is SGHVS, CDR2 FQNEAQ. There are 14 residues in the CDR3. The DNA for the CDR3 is TGTGCCAGCAGCCCTTGGAGTACATCCTACGAGCAGTACTTC. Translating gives CASSPWSTSYEQYF.

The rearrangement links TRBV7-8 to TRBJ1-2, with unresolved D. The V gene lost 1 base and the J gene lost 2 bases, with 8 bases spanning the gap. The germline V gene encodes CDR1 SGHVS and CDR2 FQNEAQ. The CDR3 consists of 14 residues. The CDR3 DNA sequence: TGTGCCAGCAGCTTAGTTACATCCAACTATGGCTACACCTTC. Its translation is CASSLVTSNYGYTF.

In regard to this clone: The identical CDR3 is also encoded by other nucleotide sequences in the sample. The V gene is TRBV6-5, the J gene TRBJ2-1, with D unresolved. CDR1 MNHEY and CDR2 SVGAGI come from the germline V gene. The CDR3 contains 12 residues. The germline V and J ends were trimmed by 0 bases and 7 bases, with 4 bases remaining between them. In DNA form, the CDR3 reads TGTGCCAGCAGTTACTCTGGGAATGAGCAGTTCTTC. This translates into CASSYSGNEQFF.

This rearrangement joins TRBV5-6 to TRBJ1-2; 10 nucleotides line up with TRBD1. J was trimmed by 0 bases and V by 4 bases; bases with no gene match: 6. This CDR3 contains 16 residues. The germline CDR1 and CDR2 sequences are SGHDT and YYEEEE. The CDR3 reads CASSPTGGRSNYGYTF. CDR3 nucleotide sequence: TGTGCCAGCAGCCCGACAGGGGGCAGGTCTAACTATGGCTACACCTTC.

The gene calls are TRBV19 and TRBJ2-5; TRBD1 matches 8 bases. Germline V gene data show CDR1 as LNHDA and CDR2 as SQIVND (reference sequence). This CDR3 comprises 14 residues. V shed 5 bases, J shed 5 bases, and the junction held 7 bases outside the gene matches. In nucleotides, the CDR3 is TGTGCCAGTAGTCCAGGGGGCCGAGAGGAGACCCAGTACTTC. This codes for CASSPGGREETQYF.

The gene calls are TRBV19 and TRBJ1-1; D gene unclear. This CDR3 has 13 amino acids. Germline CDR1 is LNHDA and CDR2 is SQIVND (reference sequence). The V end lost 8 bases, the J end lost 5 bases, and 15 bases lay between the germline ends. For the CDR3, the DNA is TGTGCCAGTGCCCCCCGGAGGCATACTGAAGCTTTCTTT. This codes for CASAPRRHTEAFF.

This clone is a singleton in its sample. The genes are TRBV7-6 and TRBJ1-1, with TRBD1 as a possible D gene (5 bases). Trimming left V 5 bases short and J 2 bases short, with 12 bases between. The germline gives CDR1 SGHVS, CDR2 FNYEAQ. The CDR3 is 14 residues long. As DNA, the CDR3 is TGTGCCAGCAGCCCCTCGACAGCAAACACTGAAGCTTTCTTT. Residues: CASSPSTANTEAFF.

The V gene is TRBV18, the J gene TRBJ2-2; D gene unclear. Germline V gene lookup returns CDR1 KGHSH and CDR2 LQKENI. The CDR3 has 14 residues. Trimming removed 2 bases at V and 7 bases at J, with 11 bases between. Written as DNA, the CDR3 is TGTGCCAGCTCACCAGTGGCCGGACGCGGGGAGCTGTTTTTT. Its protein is CASSPVAGRGELFF.

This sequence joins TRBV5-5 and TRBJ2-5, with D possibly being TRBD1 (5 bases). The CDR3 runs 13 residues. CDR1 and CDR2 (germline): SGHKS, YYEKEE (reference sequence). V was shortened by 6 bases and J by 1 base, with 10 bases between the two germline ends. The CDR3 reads CASTLDSQETQYF. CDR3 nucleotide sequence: TGTGCCAGCACCCTAGACAGCCAAGAGACCCAGTACTTC.

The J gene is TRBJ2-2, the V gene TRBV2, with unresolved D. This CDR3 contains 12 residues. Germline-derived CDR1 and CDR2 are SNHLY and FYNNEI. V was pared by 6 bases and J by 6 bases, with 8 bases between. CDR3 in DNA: TGTGCCAGCAGGCCCACGGCCGGGGAGCTGTTTTTT. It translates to CASRPTAGELFF.

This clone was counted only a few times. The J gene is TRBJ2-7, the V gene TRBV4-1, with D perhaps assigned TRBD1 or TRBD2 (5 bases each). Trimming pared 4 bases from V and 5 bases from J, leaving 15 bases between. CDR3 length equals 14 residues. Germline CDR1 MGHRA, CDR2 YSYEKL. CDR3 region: CASSRIVGVDEQYF. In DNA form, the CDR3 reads TGCGCCAGCAGCCGTATAGTGGGGGTCGACGAGCAGTACTTC.

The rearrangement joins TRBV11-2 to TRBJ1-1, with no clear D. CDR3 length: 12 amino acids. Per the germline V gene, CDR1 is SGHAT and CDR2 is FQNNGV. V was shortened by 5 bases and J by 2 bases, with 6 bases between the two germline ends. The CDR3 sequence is CASSRHNTEAFF. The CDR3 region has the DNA TGTGCCAGCAGCCGACACAACACTGAAGCTTTCTTT.

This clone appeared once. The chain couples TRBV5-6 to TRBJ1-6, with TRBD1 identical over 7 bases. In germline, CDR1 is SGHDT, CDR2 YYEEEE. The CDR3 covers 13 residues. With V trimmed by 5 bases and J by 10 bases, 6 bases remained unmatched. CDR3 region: CASRQGQLSPLHF. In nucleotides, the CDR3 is TGTGCCAGCAGACAGGGACAGCTCTCACCCCTCCACTTT.

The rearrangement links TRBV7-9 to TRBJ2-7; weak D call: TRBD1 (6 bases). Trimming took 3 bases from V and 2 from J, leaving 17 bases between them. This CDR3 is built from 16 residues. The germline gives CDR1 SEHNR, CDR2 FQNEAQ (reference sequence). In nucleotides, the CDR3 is TGTGCCAGCAGCTTGCCCTCGGGGACAACGACCTACGAGCAGTACTTC. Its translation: CASSLPSGTTTYEQYF.

The CDR3 region has the DNA TGTGCCAGCAGCTCGACAGGGGGCCCGGTCTATGGCTACACCTTC. Its protein is CASSSTGGPVYGYTF. The rearrangement links TRBV7-8 to TRBJ1-2, with 10 bases that match TRBD1. CDR3 length equals 15 residues. V lost 4 bases to trimming and J lost 4 bases; unmatched junction nucleotides: 6. Germline CDR1 SGHVS, CDR2 FQNEAQ.

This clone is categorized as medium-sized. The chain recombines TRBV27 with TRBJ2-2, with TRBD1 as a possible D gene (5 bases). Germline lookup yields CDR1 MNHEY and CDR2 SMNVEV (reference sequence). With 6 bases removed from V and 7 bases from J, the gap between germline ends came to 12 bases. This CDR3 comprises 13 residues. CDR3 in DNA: TGTGCCAGCAGCTCCCAGGGTGGCGGGGAGCTGTTTTTT. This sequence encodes CASSSQGGGELFF.

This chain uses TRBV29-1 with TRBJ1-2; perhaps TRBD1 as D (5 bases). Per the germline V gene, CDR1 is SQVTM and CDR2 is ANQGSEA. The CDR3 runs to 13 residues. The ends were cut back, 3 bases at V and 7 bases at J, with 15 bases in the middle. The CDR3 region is CSVDPDSVLGYTF. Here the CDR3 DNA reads TGCAGCGTTGACCCCGACAGTGTACTTGGCTACACCTTC.

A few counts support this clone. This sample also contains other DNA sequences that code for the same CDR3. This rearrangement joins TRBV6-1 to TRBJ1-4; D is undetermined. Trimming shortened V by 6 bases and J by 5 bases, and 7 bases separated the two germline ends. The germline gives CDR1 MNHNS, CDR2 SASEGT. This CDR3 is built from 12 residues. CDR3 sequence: CASRGINEKLFF. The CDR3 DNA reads TGTGCCAGCAGAGGGATAAATGAAAAACTGTTTTTT.

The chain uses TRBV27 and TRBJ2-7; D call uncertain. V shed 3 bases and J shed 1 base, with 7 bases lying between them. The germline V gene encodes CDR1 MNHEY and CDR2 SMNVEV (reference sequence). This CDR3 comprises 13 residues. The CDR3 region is CASSLVESYEQYF. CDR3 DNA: TGTGCCAGCAGTTTGGTCGAATCCTACGAGCAGTACTTC.

As DNA, the CDR3 is TGTGCCAGCAGCCAAGGTTCAGGGGTAGAGACCCAGTACTTC. Translation gives CASSQGSGVETQYF. This chain connects TRBV4-2 to TRBJ2-5, with D perhaps TRBD1 (6 bases). CDR1 is LGHNA and CDR2 is YNFKEQ in the germline V gene. This CDR3 has 14 amino acids. Deletions cut 1 base from V and 4 bases from J, with 10 bases between.

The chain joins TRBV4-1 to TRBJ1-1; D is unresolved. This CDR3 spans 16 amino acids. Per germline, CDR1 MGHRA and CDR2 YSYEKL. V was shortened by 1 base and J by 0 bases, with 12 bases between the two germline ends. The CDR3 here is CASSQVPAMLNTEAFF. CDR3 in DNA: TGCGCCAGCAGCCAAGTCCCAGCCATGTTGAACACTGAAGCTTTCTTT.

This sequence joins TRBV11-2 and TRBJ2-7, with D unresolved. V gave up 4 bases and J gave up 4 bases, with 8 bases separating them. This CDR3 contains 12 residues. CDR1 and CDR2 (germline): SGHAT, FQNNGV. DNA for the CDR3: TGTGCCAGCAGCTGGACGGTGTACGAGCAGTACTTC. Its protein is CASSWTVYEQYF. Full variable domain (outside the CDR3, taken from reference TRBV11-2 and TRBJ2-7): EAGVAQSPRYKIIEKRQSVAFWCNPISGHATLYWYQQILGQGPKLLIQFQNNGVVDDSQLPKDRFSAERLKGVDSTLKIQPAKLEDSAVYLCASSWTVYEQYFGPGTRLTVT.

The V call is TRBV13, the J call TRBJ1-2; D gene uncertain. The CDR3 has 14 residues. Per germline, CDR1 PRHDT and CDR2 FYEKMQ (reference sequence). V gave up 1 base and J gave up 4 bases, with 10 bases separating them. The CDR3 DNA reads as TGTGCCAGCAGCTTAGCCCCGTCTGTCTATGGCTACACCTTC. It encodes CASSLAPSVYGYTF.

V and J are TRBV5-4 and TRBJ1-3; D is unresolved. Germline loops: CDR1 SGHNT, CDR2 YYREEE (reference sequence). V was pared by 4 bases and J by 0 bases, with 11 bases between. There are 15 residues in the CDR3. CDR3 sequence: CASSQDRGSGNTIYF. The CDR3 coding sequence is TGTGCCAGCAGCCAAGATCGGGGCTCTGGAAACACCATATATTTT.